A single sample is the source of the 5 T cell receptor beta chains below, sequenced in a study of blood T cell repertoires in COVID-19. Repertoires were generated with immunoSEQ multiplex PCR, while TCRdb's copy carries only in-frame clones and drops some. The sample contains over 100,000 clones, approximately 80% of which appear only once. The sample comprised peripheral blood. The receptors originated from a human donor in a cohort sampled during active COVID-19.

The chain joins TRBV18 to TRBJ2-3; D perhaps matches TRBD1 (6 bases). V lost 0 bases and J 3 bases, leaving 10 bases between the germline ends. Germline V lookup: CDR1 KGHSH, CDR2 LQKENI. The CDR3 has 15 residues. CDR3 sequence (DNA): TGTGCCAGCTCACCACCGGGACAAAAGACAGATACGCAGTATTTT. It yields the protein CASSPPGQKTDTQYF. The complete variable domain, with remaining parts taken from reference TRBV18 and TRBJ2-3, reads NAGVMQNPRHLVRRRGQEARLRCSPMKGHSHVYWYRQLPEEGLKFMVYLQKENIIDESGMPKERFSAEFPKEGPSILRIQQVVRGDSAAYFCASSPPGQKTDTQYFGPGTRLTVL.

This clone was observed a single time. The chain carries TRBV19 and TRBJ2-2; D gene uncertain. V lost 3 bases to trimming and J lost 7 bases, with 3 bases between them. Germline V gives CDR1 LNHDA, CDR2 SQIVND (reference sequence). The CDR3 totals 11 residues. The CDR3 loop reads CASSIYGELFF. CDR3 coding DNA: TGTGCCAGTAGTATTTACGGGGAGCTGTTTTTT.

V and J are TRBV29-1 and TRBJ2-5; 14 nucleotides agree with TRBD2. The germline gives CDR1 SQVTM, CDR2 ANQGSEA. The CDR3 spans 14 residues. The V segment lost 7 bases and the J segment 3 bases; nucleotides outside the gene matches: 4. CDR3 loop: CSAGLAGGEETQYF. The CDR3 bases are TGCAGCGCCGGACTAGCGGGGGGAGAAGAGACCCAGTACTTC.

V and J are TRBV6-2 or TRBV6-3 and TRBJ2-1; 14 bases align to TRBD2. This CDR3 spans 19 amino acids. The germline gives CDR1 MNHEY, CDR2 SVGEGT. After removal of 2 bases from V and 6 bases from J, the junction contained 12 bases not matched to a gene. CDR3 bases: TGTGCCAGCAGTTACCCAGGACTAGCGGGGGGCGGGTACGGCAATGAGCAGTTCTTC. This encodes CASSYPGLAGGGYGNEQFF.

This chain connects TRBV10-3 to TRBJ2-3, with TRBD2 identical over 7 bases. The J segment lost 4 bases and the V segment lost 10 bases, leaving 5 bases of the junction unmatched. The CDR3 is 12 residues long. Germline assignment: CDR1 ENHRY and CDR2 SYGVKD. The CDR3 sequence: CATGTTPDTQYF. The CDR3 DNA reads as TGTGCCACCGGGACTACCCCAGATACGCAGTATTTT.